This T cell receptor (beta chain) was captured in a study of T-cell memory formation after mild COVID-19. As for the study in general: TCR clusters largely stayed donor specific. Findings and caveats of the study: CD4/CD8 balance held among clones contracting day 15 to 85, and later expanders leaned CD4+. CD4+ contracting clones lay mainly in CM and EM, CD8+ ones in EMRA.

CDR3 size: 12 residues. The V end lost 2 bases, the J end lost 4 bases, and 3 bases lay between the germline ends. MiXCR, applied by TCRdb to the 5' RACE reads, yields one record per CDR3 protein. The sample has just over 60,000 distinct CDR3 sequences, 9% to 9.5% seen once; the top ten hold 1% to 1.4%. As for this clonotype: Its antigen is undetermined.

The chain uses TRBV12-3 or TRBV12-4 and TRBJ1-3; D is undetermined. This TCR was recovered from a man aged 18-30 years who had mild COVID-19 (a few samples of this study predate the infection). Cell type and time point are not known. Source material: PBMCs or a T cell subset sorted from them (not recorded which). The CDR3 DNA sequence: TGTGCCAGCAGTTTACAGGGAAACACCATATATTTT. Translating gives CASSLQGNTIYF.